Listed here are 32 T cell receptor beta chains from one sample, sequenced in a study of Graves' ophthalmopathy and Graves' hyperthyroidism. The study amplified TCR beta CDR3 regions using RNA transcripts. HTBI primers were used in a first-round RT-PCR, which preceded a second-round multiplex PCR. TCRdb used MiXCR to reprocess the multiplex PCR reads, holding one entry per CDR3 protein. The sample shows around 600,000 distinct CDR3 sequences, about two fifths of them seen only once. What was sequenced was peripheral blood. All receptors derive from an adult man with Graves' ophthalmopathy.

This clonotype was detected many times. The CDR3 nucleotides read TGTGCCAGCAGTGAAGGACTGGGACTAAACACTGAAGCTTTCTTT. It yields the protein CASSEGLGLNTEAFF. The chain is built from TRBV2 and TRBJ1-1, with D maybe TRBD1 (5 bases). The V end lost 1 base, the J end lost 2 bases, and 11 bases lay between the germline ends. This CDR3 spans 15 amino acids. CDR1 SNHLY and CDR2 FYNNEI come from the germline V gene.

A few counts support this clonotype. The gene calls are TRBV6-1 and TRBJ2-5, with 9 bases fitting TRBD2. The V segment lost 6 bases and the J segment 5 bases; nucleotides outside the gene matches: 7. The germline gives CDR1 MNHNS, CDR2 SASEGT. This CDR3 region has 14 residues. CDR3 DNA: TGTGCCAGCAGATTTAGCGGGAGCGGTGAGACCCAGTACTTC. It is translated as CASRFSGSGETQYF.

The V and J genes are TRBV29-1 and TRBJ2-7, with D possibly being TRBD2 (6 bases). The CDR3 length is 13 residues. In germline, CDR1 is SQVTM, CDR2 ANQGSEA. The V end lost 5 bases, the J end lost 3 bases, and 14 bases lay between the germline ends. CDR3 amino acids: CSVQEGPGYEQYF. DNA for the CDR3: TGCAGCGTTCAGGAGGGACCGGGCTACGAGCAGTACTTC.

In its sample, this clonotype was seen many times. This chain uses TRBV29-1 with TRBJ2-5; no reliable D call. Germline V gene lookup returns CDR1 SQVTM and CDR2 ANQGSEA. V lost 5 bases, J lost 5 bases, and 15 bases lay in between. The CDR3 covers 13 residues. CDR3 loop: CSVRTRLSETQYF. The CDR3 DNA is TGCAGCGTTCGGACCCGGCTGAGTGAGACCCAGTACTTC.

This clonotype occurred many times. The chain combines TRBV5-6 with TRBJ1-2, with D unresolved. This CDR3 spans 12 amino acids. CDR1 and CDR2 (germline): SGHDT, YYEEEE. The V end was cut by 2 bases, the J end by 4 bases, with 6 bases between. The CDR3 sequence is CASSLAAYGYTF. The CDR3 DNA is TGTGCCAGCAGCTTAGCAGCCTATGGCTACACCTTC.

The chain links TRBV2 to TRBJ2-5, with D maybe TRBD2 (7 bases). CDR3 length: 14 amino acids. CDR1 and CDR2 from the germline V gene are SNHLY and FYNNEI. V lost 7 bases and J lost 3, with 15 bases in between. CDR3 sequence (DNA): TGTGCCAGCATCACAGGGAGGGGGGAAGAGACCCAGTACTTC. Translated, it gives CASITGRGEETQYF.

The chain recombines TRBV10-2 with TRBJ1-2, with 9 bases lining up with TRBD1. Germline trimming cut 8 bases from V and 7 bases from J; bases unmatched to any gene: 8. The CDR3 spans 13 residues. Germline CDR1 WSHSY, CDR2 SAAADI. The CDR3 region is CASQYRGQSGYTF. CDR3 in DNA: TGCGCCAGCCAATACAGGGGGCAGAGTGGCTACACCTTC.

There are a few counts of this clonotype. The chain couples TRBV5-1 to TRBJ1-2; 12 nucleotides agree with TRBD1. V was clipped by 4 bases and J by 7 bases; unmatched bases: 5. The CDR3 extends over 14 amino acids. CDR1 and CDR2 from the germline V gene are SGHRS and YFSETQ. CDR3 DNA sequence: TGCGCCAGCAGCGTGGGACAGGGGGCGGTTGGCTACACCTTC. This sequence encodes CASSVGQGAVGYTF.

The rearrangement joins TRBV6-1 to TRBJ1-2; D is uncertain. The germline V and J ends were trimmed by 5 bases and 8 bases, with 18 bases remaining between them. CDR1 and CDR2 from the germline V gene are MNHNS and SASEGT. The CDR3 covers 14 residues. The DNA of the CDR3 is TGTGCCAGCAGTTACTCAGTCCAGGTTGGAGGCTACACCTTC. Translating gives CASSYSVQVGGYTF.

This chain uses TRBV29-1 with TRBJ2-7, with TRBD1 matching over 7 bases. The CDR3 is made up of 12 amino acids. Germline V gives CDR1 SQVTM, CDR2 ANQGSEA. V shed 8 bases, J shed 1 base, and the junction held 5 bases outside the gene matches. This CDR3 reads CSSGTESYEQYF. The CDR3 coding sequence is TGCAGCAGTGGGACAGAATCCTACGAGCAGTACTTC.

This clonotype was counted at least ten times. The V call is TRBV2, the J call TRBJ1-2; D may be TRBD1 (5 bases). Germline V CDR1 and CDR2: SNHLY, FYNNEI. V lost 11 bases and J lost 4, with 17 bases in between. The length of the CDR3 is 13 residues. Here the CDR3 DNA reads TGTGCCCACAGCTCGGGGCCCTCCTATGGCTACACCTTC. Its protein is CAHSSGPSYGYTF.

This clonotype came up many times. V usage is TRBV11-2 and J usage is TRBJ2-7; 9 nucleotides align to TRBD1. Germline CDR1 is SGHAT and CDR2 is FQNNGV. The CDR3 spans 13 residues. The trim removed 5 bases at V and 6 bases at J, leaving 5 bases unmatched. The CDR3 nucleotides are TGTGCCAGCAGCCCCCAGGACAGGGGCGAGCAGTACTTC. Translation: CASSPQDRGEQYF.

This clonotype was counted only a few times. The CDR3 DNA is TGTGCCAGCTCACCACCGGGGCAGGCTCAGTACTTC. Amino acids: CASSPPGQAQYF. This chain uses TRBV18 with TRBJ2-7; D may be TRBD1 (5 bases). CDR3 length: 12 amino acids. Between the trimmed V and J ends, which lost 0 bases and 10 bases, there was a span of 10 bases. Germline CDR1 is KGHSH and CDR2 is LQKENI.

CDR3 DNA: TGTGCCATCAGGACCACCCAGTACTTC. It is translated as CAIRTTQYF. This rearrangement joins TRBV10-3 to TRBJ2-5; D ambiguous. The CDR3 spans 9 residues. The ends were cut back, 6 bases at V and 8 bases at J, with 4 bases in the middle. Germline CDR1 and CDR2: ENHRY and SYGVKD.

This clonotype was picked up many times. The chain couples TRBV29-1 to TRBJ1-1, with unresolved D. Trimming stripped 0 bases from V and 0 bases from J, with 11 bases between. Germline V gene sequence: CDR1 SQVTM, CDR2 ANQGSEA. The CDR3 is 15 amino acids. The CDR3 DNA sequence: TGCAGCGTTGAAGAGGGCGGGGATCTGAACACTGAAGCTTTCTTT. Protein: CSVEEGGDLNTEAFF.

In this sample, this clonotype turned up many times. The chain couples TRBV14 to TRBJ2-7; D is ambiguous. This CDR3 comprises 13 residues. The V gene lost 0 bases and the J gene lost 6 bases, with 9 bases spanning the gap. CDR1 is SGHDN and CDR2 is FVKESK in the germline V gene. The CDR3 DNA follows: TGTGCCAGCAGCCAAGATCTCAGTGGCGAGCAGTACTTC. Translation gives CASSQDLSGEQYF.

The chain joins TRBV5-6 to TRBJ1-4, with D tentatively TRBD1 (6 bases). Germline CDR1 and CDR2: SGHDT and YYEEEE. The length of the CDR3 is 16 residues. V shed 4 bases and J shed 0 bases, with 13 bases lying between them. CDR3 amino acids: CASSGGQTTTNEKLFF. CDR3 DNA: TGTGCCAGCAGCGGTGGACAGACAACAACTAATGAAAAACTGTTTTTT.

This clonotype has at least ten counts. This rearrangement joins TRBV20-1 to TRBJ2-5; TRBD1 might be the D (5 bases). The CDR3 sequence is 17 residues long. V lost 0 bases, J lost 5 bases, and 22 bases lay in between. In germline, CDR1 is DFQATT, CDR2 SNEGSKA (reference sequence). The CDR3 is CSARDGAVPSLEETQYF. CDR3 nucleotides: TGCAGTGCTAGAGATGGGGCGGTACCTTCTTTGGAGGAGACCCAGTACTTC.

Ten or more counts support this clonotype. The chain joins TRBV9 to TRBJ2-2; 8 nucleotides agree with TRBD2. Germline trimming cut 0 bases from V and 2 bases from J; bases unmatched to any gene: 3. This CDR3 is 16 amino acids long. Per the germline V gene, CDR1 is SGDLS and CDR2 is YYNGEE. The CDR3 sequence: CASSVGTSGNTGELFF. The CDR3 DNA reads TGTGCCAGCAGCGTAGGTACTAGCGGAAACACCGGGGAGCTGTTTTTT.

This clonotype came up many times. The J gene is TRBJ2-7, the V gene TRBV7-6; TRBD2 might be the D (5 bases). The germline gives CDR1 SGHVS, CDR2 FNYEAQ. The V and J ends lost 3 bases and 1 base respectively, with 7 bases between them. CDR3 length equals 13 residues. Here the CDR3 reads CASSFGNSYEQYF. Here the CDR3 DNA reads TGTGCCAGCAGCTTCGGGAATTCCTACGAGCAGTACTTC.

V gene TRBV19 combines with J gene TRBJ1-6, with 12 bases matching TRBD1. The CDR3 is 17 residues long. The V gene end was trimmed by 5 bases and the J gene end by 8 bases; junction bases not matched to a gene: 10. Germline lookup yields CDR1 LNHDA and CDR2 SQIVND (reference sequence). CDR3 coding DNA: TGTGCCAGTAGTTCCCAAGGGACAGGGGGCGTTTATTCACCCCTCCACTTT. This translates into CASSSQGTGGVYSPLHF.

This chain links TRBV5-1 with TRBJ2-5; TRBD1 matches at 7 bases. Germline CDR1 reads SGHRS; CDR2 reads YFSETQ. CDR3 length equals 13 residues. The trim removed 4 bases at V and 5 bases at J, leaving 5 bases unmatched. The chain's CDR3 is CASSIGQDETQYF. The CDR3 DNA reads TGCGCCAGCAGCATAGGACAGGACGAGACCCAGTACTTC. Complete variable domain (other parts from reference TRBV5-1 and TRBJ2-5): KAGVTQTPRYLIKTRGQQVTLSCSPISGHRSVSWYQQTPGQGLQFLFEYFSETQRNKGNFPGRFSGRQFSNSRSEMNVSTLELGDSALYLCASSIGQDETQYFGPGTRLLVL.

V gene TRBV27 combines with J gene TRBJ2-7; tentative D call: TRBD1 (5 bases). Germline V lookup: CDR1 MNHEY, CDR2 SMNVEV (reference sequence). The CDR3 spans 15 residues. The V end lost 4 bases, the J end lost 3 bases, and 16 bases lay between the germline ends. The CDR3 region has the DNA TGTGCCAGCAGTTGGCAAGGGGCTAACAACTACGAGCAGTACTTC. Translating it yields CASSWQGANNYEQYF.

The chain combines TRBV10-2 with TRBJ1-3; no reliable D call. V was pared by 4 bases and J by 0 bases, with 10 bases between. The CDR3 runs 15 residues. Germline values: CDR1 WSHSY, CDR2 SAAADI. The CDR3 spells CASSGRTASGNTIYF. CDR3 nucleotide sequence: TGCGCCAGCAGTGGGAGGACGGCCTCTGGAAACACCATATATTTT.

This clonotype was observed at least ten times. This chain links TRBV7-2 with TRBJ2-7, with D perhaps being TRBD1 or TRBD2 (5 bases each). Germline V gene sequence: CDR1 SGHTA, CDR2 FQGNSA. The V end lost 4 bases, the J end lost 4 bases, and 11 bases lay between the germline ends. CDR3 length equals 13 residues. DNA for the CDR3: TGTGCCAGCAGCTCCGGGACGCCATACGAGCAGTACTTC. Translated: CASSSGTPYEQYF.

The chain uses TRBV10-3 and TRBJ2-5; a possible D gene is TRBD2 (7 bases). Germline lookup yields CDR1 ENHRY and CDR2 SYGVKD. With 10 bases removed from V and 3 bases from J, the gap between germline ends came to 12 bases. The CDR3 covers 12 residues. CDR3 sequence reads: CATGGGEETQYF. The CDR3 nucleotides are TGTGCCACGGGGGGCGGGGAAGAGACCCAGTACTTC.

V and J are TRBV9 and TRBJ1-3, with D unclear. This CDR3 has 12 residues. Trimming pared 4 bases from V and 7 bases from J, leaving 9 bases between. The germline V gene has CDR1 SGDLS and CDR2 YYNGEE. DNA for the CDR3: TGTGCCAGCAGCACACAGAGGAACACCATATATTTT. It is translated as CASSTQRNTIYF.

This clonotype appeared many times. This chain connects TRBV29-1 to TRBJ2-7, with D possibly matching TRBD1 (6 bases). Germline V lookup: CDR1 SQVTM, CDR2 ANQGSEA. V was cut by 7 bases and J by 8 bases, with 21 bases left in between. The CDR3 is 13 amino acids. The CDR3 loop reads CSAKKTVGAKQYF. Here the CDR3 DNA reads TGCAGCGCCAAAAAAACGGTGGGGGCTAAGCAGTACTTC.

Details on this clonotype: A read error may be the cause here, since a much bigger clone is one base away. This chain connects TRBV7-4 to TRBJ2-2, with D perhaps TRBD1 (5 bases). The V end was cut by 11 bases, the J end by 5 bases, with 9 bases between. The CDR3 loop spans 11 amino acids. The germline V gene encodes CDR1 SGHVT and CDR2 SQSDAQ. CDR3 region: CAGAITGELFF. The CDR3 DNA follows: TGTGCCGGGGCGATAACCGGGGAGCTGTTTTTT.

There are a few counts of this clonotype. CDR3 DNA: TGTGCCAGCAGTAAGCGACTTCAAGAGACCCAGTACTTC. Translated, it gives CASSKRLQETQYF. This chain connects TRBV25-1 to TRBJ2-5, with D unclear. The CDR3 loop spans 13 amino acids. Per the germline V gene, CDR1 is MGHDK and CDR2 is SYGVNS. Trimming pared 5 bases from V and 2 bases from J, leaving 9 bases between.

The CDR3 DNA is TGTGCCATCAGTGAGTCGAAGGACGGAGGAAACACCATATATTTT. It translates to CAISESKDGGNTIYF. The chain recombines TRBV10-3 with TRBJ1-3, with D hard to call. Germline V gene lookup returns CDR1 ENHRY and CDR2 SYGVKD. The CDR3 consists of 15 residues. The V end was cut by 0 bases, the J end by 4 bases, with 10 bases between.

This clonotype was seen repeatedly, ten times or more. This chain connects TRBV29-1 to TRBJ2-5; D possibly corresponds to TRBD2 (6 bases). The germline CDR1 and CDR2 sequences are SQVTM and ANQGSEA. Trimming stripped 7 bases from V and 2 bases from J, with 14 bases between. The CDR3 has 13 amino acids. CDR3 sequence: CSGQAGNQETQYF. The CDR3, as DNA: TGCAGCGGGCAGGCGGGGAATCAAGAGACCCAGTACTTC.